This record covers a single TCR beta chain. Antigen unknown. At a deep level, the assay was run. The data were produced by immunoSEQ multiplex PCR, yet TCRdb's version contains in-frame clones alone and is incomplete. Of about 680,000 clones listed, approximately 74% were seen once; the top ten hold approximately 1.7%. This record comes from a study of shared clonotypes between healthy human individuals. Study conclusions and caveats: Non-shared clonotypes were found to have lower generation probabilities than the clonotypes that were shared by all four of the sorted-subset donors. The naive CD4 repertoires of a handful of donors were compared, and around 4.7% of clonotypes were shared.

Trimming cost V 8 bases and J 6 bases, with 20 bases left between them. The CDR3 covers 14 residues. CDR1 is MNHEY, CDR2 SMNVEV, per germline (reference sequence). Sequencing was carried out using memory CD4+ T cells sorted from blood. The subset was: CD45RA-negative fraction. This TCR came from a woman in her thirties in good health. The J gene is TRBJ2-7, the V gene TRBV27; D is unresolved. As DNA, the CDR3 is TGTGCCAGCGGCGGATCGGCTGATGTGGGCGAGCAGTACTTC. It specifies CASGGSADVGEQYF.